The rows below give T cell receptor beta chains drawn from one sample of a study of blood T cell repertoires in COVID-19. TCRdb's copy holds only in-frame clones and misses some; the assay was immunoSEQ multiplex PCR. Here the sample spans some 120,000 clones, around 90% being singletons. What was sequenced was peripheral blood. Receptor source: a man aged 45-65 years with COVID-19, enrolled during active disease. The CDR3 runs from the conserved cysteine through the conserved F or W. A D gene is named only where the DNA matches it firmly. Some rows have no size entry. The others give once, few or many, or a class for an expanded clone.

>NA|NA|TRBV19
CASSITGNTGELFF
>NA|NA|TRBV5-4
CASSLGVADTQYF
>TRBD1|once|TRBV5-1
CASSLGQGGYGYTF
>NA|NA|TRBV19
CASNSLTEAFF
>NA|NA|TRBV7-2
CASSLAQGPPYEQYF
>TRBD2|NA|TRBV5-1
CASSLSGKSTDTQYF
>TRBD1|NA|TRBV6-5
CASRVQGAGTEAFF
>NA|NA|TRBV30
CAWSPGARVADTQYF
>NA|once|TRBV11-2
CASSPQTDTDTQYF
>NA|NA|TRBV30
CASPGLFTGELFF
>TRBD1|NA|TRBV4-2
CASSQVTTGTANSPLHF
>NA|NA|TRBV4-2
CASSQDSGEGQPQHF
>NA|NA|TRBV10-1
CASTSGGWAAGAETQYF
>TRBD2|NA|TRBV10-3
CAIRLGEGRRGEQFF
>NA|NA|TRBV6-5
CASRSGPGNAFF
>TRBD2|NA|TRBV18
CASSPAGAGANVLTF
>NA|NA|TRBV12-3/TRBV12-4
CASSLRGRGYTF
>NA|NA|TRBV7-8
CASSLGPGSVSPLHF
>TRBD1|NA|TRBV5-1
CASSLLGTAEAFF
>NA|NA|TRBV30
CAWIGQFYGYTF
>NA|NA|TRBV11-3
CASSLSDRRNEQFF
>NA|NA|TRBV5-1
CASSLVLGGTGTGELFF
>NA|NA|TRBV14
CASSPLSSYNEQFF
>TRBD1|NA|TRBV13
CASSLGDRGYNEQFF
>TRBD1|once|TRBV5-1
CASSRETRGREETQYF
>NA|NA|TRBV5-1
CASSSPGPTNEKLFF
>NA|NA|TRBV10-2
CASSPGNEQFF